This T cell receptor beta chain was captured in a study of lymphopenia after photon versus proton radiotherapy (dated by TCRdb to about 2019). Regarding the study in general: The immunological effects of photon versus proton radiation therapy were compared in patients with gastrointestinal tumors who developed high-grade lymphopenia. The goal of the study was to describe how the two radiation modalities differ in their effects on the immune system. The 20 patients in the cohort had gastrointestinal tumors, were treated with either photon or proton therapy, and subsequently developed lymphopenia.

Worth noting for this clone: Its antigen target is currently unknown. Base qualities are not provided; no much larger clone lies one nucleotide away.

Libraries came from the immunoSEQ multiplex PCR assay. Deep sequencing of rearranged TCR beta loci, alongside multiparametric flow cytometry, was used to profile T cell repertoires. Drawn from immuneACCESS, this table holds only the in-frame rearrangements with V and J called that TCRdb kept. Clones are partly lost; checked studies trace under half to an unresolved V gene and leave the rest unexplained. Within this sample are 30,000 or so clones, with about 83% of them counted one time only. Together, the top ten hold 47% of the sample. Per the germline V gene, SGHTA is the CDR1 and FQGNSA is the CDR2. Trimmed from V: 4 bases; trimmed from J: 3 bases; junction bases lacking a gene match: 4. Taken from cysteine to phenylalanine, the CDR3 has 14 residues. Left in the record is the CDR3 DNA by itself, 42 bases read in frame from the first base. The paper as a whole reports these results and caveats: During treatment, patients who received proton therapy stayed relatively stable, whereas patients who received photon therapy lost naive T cells and TCR diversity and gained effector/memory populations. Once the lymphocyte count had reached its nadir, the repertoires of photon-treated patients showed oligoclonal expansion, particularly of CD8+ Temra cells, and this expansion drove the decline in diversity. Across the cohort, a larger post-nadir drop in TCR diversity was inversely correlated with overall survival time among patients who died. The survival association was assessed only in patients who died, and better survival with proton therapy was presented by the authors as a possibility rather than a demonstrated result.

The sequence came from a woman aged 60 to 75 with cholangiocarcinoma. Some clones in this sample may be carry-over from other donors' samples. Sequenced here: peripheral blood, sampled from a patient treated with proton-based radiotherapy. The chain is assembled from TRBV7-2 and TRBJ1-1, and TRBD1 aligns with 8 junction nucleotides. The CDR3 has the sequence CASSSGQGHTEAFF. The DNA sequence reads TGTGCCAGCAGCTCCGGACAGGGCCACACTGAAGCTTTCTTT.